The sequence of this T cell receptor beta chain was determined in a study of T cells after posttransplantation cyclophosphamide. The naive gate required viable CD3+CD4+ or CD3+CD8+ cells with CCR7+CD45RA+CD45RO-CD95-CD27+CD28+ phenotype. This related bone marrow graft donor gave peripheral blood on the day of marrow donation. A word on this clone: Its antigen is unidentified.

Profiled with immunoSEQ multiplex PCR; TCRdb holds only in-frame clones, not every one. The sample includes more than 30,000 clones, over 80% of them seen just once. Broader study findings: Blood and skin or GI T cell repertoires showed limited TRB overlap. Donor CD8+ memory clones often dominated recipient blood repertoires at later times. After PTCy, TRB diversity resembled that of CNI/methotrexate controls.

This receptor was taken from a woman between 55 and 75 years old in good health, CMV-negative, and a related stem cell transplant donor. The sample taken for sequencing was naive CD4+ T cells sorted from PBMCs.

The CDR3 coding sequence is TGCGCCAGCAGCCTACTAGCGGGGGTTTACAATGAGCAGTTCTTC. Translating it yields CASSLLAGVYNEQFF. The chain employs TRBV4-1 and TRBJ2-1; TRBD2 agrees at 11 bases. The length of the CDR3 is 15 residues. CDR1 is MGHRA and CDR2 is YSYEKL in the germline V gene. The V gene end was trimmed by 4 bases and the J gene end by 4 bases; junction bases not matched to a gene: 3.